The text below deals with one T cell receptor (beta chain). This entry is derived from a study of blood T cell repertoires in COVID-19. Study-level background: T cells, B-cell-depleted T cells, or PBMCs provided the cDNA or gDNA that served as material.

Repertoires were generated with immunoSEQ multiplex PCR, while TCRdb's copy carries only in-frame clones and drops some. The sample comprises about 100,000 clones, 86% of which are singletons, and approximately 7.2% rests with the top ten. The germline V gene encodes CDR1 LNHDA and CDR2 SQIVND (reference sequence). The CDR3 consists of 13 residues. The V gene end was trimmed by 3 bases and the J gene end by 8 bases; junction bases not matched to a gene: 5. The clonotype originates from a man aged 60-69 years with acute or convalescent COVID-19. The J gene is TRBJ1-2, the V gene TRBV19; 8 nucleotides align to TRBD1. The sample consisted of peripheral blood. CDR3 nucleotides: TGTGCCAGTAGTATCGACAGGGGTGGAGGCTACACCTTC. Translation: CASSIDRGGGYTF.